The rows below give T cell receptor beta chains drawn from one sample of a study of vaccination and CD4 T cells after COVID-19. TCRdb passed the PCR reads through MiXCR, listing each CDR3 protein once. The sample carries some 24,000 distinct CDR3 sequences, 35% to 55% recorded once. For these TCRs, the target antigens are not known. This specimen was CD4+ T cells from blood, cultured in vitro, taken about 7 months after SARS-CoV-2 vaccination. Source of these receptors: a human donor who had recovered from COVID-19. Each CDR3 is given with its conserved first and last residue. Clone size appears in some rows only: once, few, many, or a class for an expanded clone.

V gene	clone size	J gene	CDR3 protein
TRBV7-9	few	TRBJ1-6	CASSSLTGKTLHF
TRBV20-1	NA	TRBJ2-4	CSATARSTGMNIQYF
TRBV28	NA	TRBJ1-2	CASSLVLGVSRYGYTF
TRBV28	once	TRBJ2-3	CASSLYVAGDTLTDTQYF
TRBV28	NA	TRBJ1-1	CASTLGGWAEAFF
TRBV7-8	few	TRBJ1-2	CASSTRTGRIKDGYTF
TRBV7-9	NA	TRBJ1-2	CASRTQGTTSHGYTF
TRBV28	NA	TRBJ2-3	CASSSGGTDTQYF
TRBV2	NA	TRBJ2-1	CASSDLLAVDNEQFF
TRBV2	once	TRBJ2-1	CASSVSGHEQFF
TRBV5-3	NA	TRBJ1-5	CATRGQPQHF
TRBV6-1	few	TRBJ1-2	CASSGGTGGGYTF
TRBV20-1	NA	TRBJ2-3	CSAPRQRPDTQYF
TRBV7-5	NA	TRBJ1-5	CISVPEGTGEDWPQHF
TRBV18	few	TRBJ2-5	CASSRQETQYF
TRBV20-1	NA	TRBJ1-2	CSASQGDGINYGYTF
TRBV10-1	NA	TRBJ2-2	CASSESGRGTGELFF
TRBV2	few	TRBJ1-5	CASSESRGWRPQHF
TRBV28	once	TRBJ2-3	CASSPGGLAGVDTQYF
TRBV10-1	NA	TRBJ1-2	CASSDRGSYGYTF
TRBV20-1	NA	TRBJ2-7	CSAPQNRGANEQYF
TRBV10-3	NA	TRBJ1-2	CAISSDRGYGYTF
TRBV20-1	NA	TRBJ2-1	CSEGTAEQFF
TRBV20-1	NA	TRBJ1-5	CSARESVRGFDQPQHF
TRBV6-1	NA	TRBJ2-1	CASSRAGRYNEQFF
TRBV6-1	NA	TRBJ2-3	CASRADPSTDTQYF
TRBV7-3	NA	TRBJ2-2	CASRKGASGNTGELFF